This TCR beta chain originates from a study of neoadjuvant nivolumab and ipilimumab in lung cancer. Only in-frame clones appear in the TCRdb table, and some are missing; sequencing was by immunoSEQ multiplex PCR. The data hold 40,000 to 60,000 clones, with about 89% observed a single time. In the case of this clone: Its specificity is not known.

Study outcomes and limitations: Resected tumors had greater TCR richness and clonality than uninvolved lung. From pretherapy to surgery, tumor richness and clonality rose with dual therapy.

The CDR3 consists of 14 residues. Trimming removed 4 bases at V and 6 bases at J, with 16 bases between. Per germline, CDR1 MNHNS and CDR2 SASEGT. The J gene is TRBJ2-7, the V gene TRBV6-1; D possibly uses TRBD1 or TRBD2 (5 bases each). Sequenced material: blood, taken before neoadjuvant nivolumab, alone or with ipilimumab. This clonotype was sampled from an adult with non-small cell lung cancer. Some clones in this sample may be carry-over from other donors' samples. The CDR3 loop reads CASSVYVLGREQYF. Written as DNA, the CDR3 is TGTGCCAGCAGTGTTTATGTGCTGGGACGCGAGCAGTACTTC.